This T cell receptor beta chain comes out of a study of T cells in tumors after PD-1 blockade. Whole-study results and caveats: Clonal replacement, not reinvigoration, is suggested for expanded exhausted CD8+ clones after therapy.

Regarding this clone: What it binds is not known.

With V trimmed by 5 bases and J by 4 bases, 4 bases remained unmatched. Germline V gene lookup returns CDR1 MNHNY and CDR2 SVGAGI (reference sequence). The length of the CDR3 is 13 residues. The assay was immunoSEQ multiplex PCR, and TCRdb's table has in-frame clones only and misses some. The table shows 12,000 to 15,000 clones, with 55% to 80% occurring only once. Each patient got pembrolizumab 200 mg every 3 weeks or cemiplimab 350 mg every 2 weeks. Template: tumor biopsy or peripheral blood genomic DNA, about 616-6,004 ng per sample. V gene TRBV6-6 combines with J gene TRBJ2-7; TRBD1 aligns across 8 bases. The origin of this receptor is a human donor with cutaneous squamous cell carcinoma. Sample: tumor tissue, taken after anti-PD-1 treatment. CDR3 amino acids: CASSKGQEYEQYF. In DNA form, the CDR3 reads TGTGCCAGCAGTAAGGGACAGGAATACGAGCAGTACTTC.